What follows are 13 T cell receptor beta chains derived from one specimen sequenced in a study of blood T cell repertoires in COVID-19. Sequencing was performed with immunoSEQ multiplex PCR; in TCRdb, only in-frame clones are kept and a portion is missing. Of roughly 150,000 clones listed, about four fifths are singletons. Material: peripheral blood. The source of these receptors is a man in his 70s who had recovered from COVID-19.

J is TRBJ2-1 and V is TRBV6-2 or TRBV6-3; TRBD2 agrees at 9 bases. The V and J ends lost 5 bases and 9 bases, in that order; junction bases with no gene match: 17. CDR3 length: 17 amino acids. Germline lookup yields CDR1 MNHEY and CDR2 SVGEGT. CDR3 loop: CASSPTSGGRYGSEQFF. The CDR3 DNA reads as TGTGCCAGCAGTCCGACTAGCGGAGGGCGTTATGGGAGTGAGCAGTTCTTC.

Concerning this clone itself: No DNA is shown, since the ends of the CDR3 on it are uncertain; the CDR3 is the one TCRdb lists. The chain has TRBV27 and TRBJ1-6; whether TRBD1, the table's D call, matches the DNA was not checked. CDR1 MNHEY and CDR2 SMNVEV come from the germline V gene (reference sequence). The CDR3 has 15 amino acids, counting both end residues. CDR3 residues: CASSTSGQYNSPLHF.

This sequence joins TRBV10-3 and TRBJ2-2; maybe TRBD2 (6 bases). V was cut by 4 bases and J by 6 bases, with 15 bases left in between. The CDR3 length is 15 residues. Per germline, CDR1 ENHRY and CDR2 SYGVKD. The CDR3 DNA is TGTGCCATCAGTGGAAGGGGCGGGACTGCCGGGGAGCTGTTTTTT. This encodes CAISGRGGTAGELFF.

A remark on this clone: Other DNA sequences of this sample code for an identical CDR3. CDR3 sequence (DNA): TGTGCCAGCAGCCTCCGACAGGGGGGCACTGAAGCTTTCTTT. Its protein product is CASSLRQGGTEAFF. The rearrangement links TRBV3-1 (or the pseudogene TRBV3-2) to TRBJ1-1, with 9 bases fitting TRBD1. The CDR3 has 14 residues. The germline V gene has CDR1 LGHDT and CDR2 YNNKEL (reference sequence). V shed 4 bases, J shed 4 bases, and the junction held 4 bases outside the gene matches.

This chain uses TRBV3-1 (or the pseudogene TRBV3-2) with TRBJ1-1; D not resolved. This CDR3 has 12 amino acids. Germline V gene sequence: CDR1 LGHDT, CDR2 YNNKEL (reference sequence). Trimming left V 1 base short and J 3 bases short, with 3 bases between. The CDR3 sequence is CASSQAYTEAFF. CDR3 bases: TGTGCCAGCAGCCAAGCGTACACTGAAGCTTTCTTT.

The J gene is TRBJ1-4, the V gene TRBV6-4; possible D gene TRBD1, 6 bases. Trimming removed 7 bases at V and 4 bases at J, with 10 bases between. Germline CDR1 and CDR2: MRHNA and SNTAGT. The CDR3 is 13 residues long. The CDR3 nucleotides are TGTGCCAGCACGGACAGTGGTAATGAAAAACTGTTTTTT. This codes for CASTDSGNEKLFF.

CDR3 DNA sequence: TGTGCCAGCAGCGTAGGGACAACAACTAATGAAAAACTGTTTTTT. This encodes CASSVGTTTNEKLFF. This chain joins TRBV7-2 and TRBJ1-4; D possibly corresponds to TRBD1 (6 bases). The CDR3 spans 15 residues. Per the germline V gene, CDR1 is SGHTA and CDR2 is FQGNSA. Trimming pared 5 bases from V and 0 bases from J, leaving 10 bases between.

The V call is TRBV19, the J call TRBJ2-2; 8 bases align to TRBD1. With V trimmed by 4 bases and J by 0 bases, 4 bases remained unmatched. CDR3 length: 16 residues. Germline V gene data show CDR1 as LNHDA and CDR2 as SQIVND (reference sequence). As DNA, the CDR3 is TGTGCCAGTAGTACCGGGACAGGATCGAACACCGGGGAGCTGTTTTTT. Protein: CASSTGTGSNTGELFF. Variable domain in full (rest from reference TRBV19 and TRBJ2-2): DGGITQSPKYLFRKEGQNVTLSCEQNLNHDAMYWYRQDPGQGLRLIYYSQIVNDFQKGDIAEGYSVSREKKESFPLTVTSAQKNPTAFYLCASSTGTGSNTGELFFGEGSRLTVL.

The V gene is TRBV6-4, the J gene TRBJ2-3, with 13 bases that match TRBD2. Germline V gene sequence: CDR1 MRHNA, CDR2 SNTAGT. The CDR3 has 15 amino acids. Trimming at V came to 5 bases and at J to 6 bases, leaving 5 bases not matched to a gene. The CDR3 reads CASSWTSGRGDTQYF. The DNA of the CDR3 is TGTGCCAGCAGTTGGACTAGCGGGAGAGGCGATACGCAGTATTTT.

The chain carries TRBV4-3 and TRBJ1-4; 9 nucleotides agree with TRBD1. This CDR3 has 15 residues. V shed 2 bases, J shed 7 bases, and the junction held 5 bases outside the gene matches. Germline loops: CDR1 LGHNA, CDR2 YSLEER. CDR3: CASSQNRGLGEKLFF. The CDR3 nucleotides read TGCGCCAGCAGCCAAAACAGGGGGCTCGGTGAAAAACTGTTTTTT.

The rearrangement uses TRBV7-2 and TRBJ2-7; a weak D match, TRBD1 (5 bases). V was clipped by 3 bases and J by 7 bases, with 13 bases between them. CDR3 length: 13 residues. CDR1 and CDR2 (germline): SGHTA, FQGNSA. The CDR3 region is CASSFGVAGEQYF. The CDR3 DNA follows: TGTGCCAGCAGCTTCGGAGTGGCAGGGGAGCAGTACTTC.

The chain carries TRBV12-3 or TRBV12-4 and TRBJ2-7, with D maybe TRBD1 (7 bases). CDR3 length equals 13 residues. Trimming pared 7 bases from V and 2 bases from J, leaving 12 bases between. The CDR3 DNA reads as TGTGCCAGCATCCAGGGGGGAACCTACGAGCAGTACTTC. This gives the protein CASIQGGTYEQYF.

Concerning this clone itself: Other nucleotide sequences in the sample specify the same CDR3. The chain couples TRBV5-1 to TRBJ1-1, with a weak D call TRBD1 (5 bases). The V end was cut by 1 base, the J end by 4 bases, with 14 bases between. The CDR3 runs to 15 residues. Germline lookup yields CDR1 SGHRS and CDR2 YFSETQ. The CDR3 here is CASSLTGTTGTEAFF. For the CDR3, the DNA is TGCGCCAGCAGCTTGACAGGTACAACGGGCACTGAAGCTTTCTTT.